This T cell receptor (beta chain) comes out of a study of T cells in Graves' hyperthyroidism and ophthalmopathy. This clonotype has ten or more counts. Amplification of TCR beta CDR3 regions was performed using RNA transcripts as template. The TCR CDR3 first-round RT-PCR relied on the HTBI primer set. TCRdb itself ran the multiplex PCR reads through MiXCR, one entry per CDR3 protein. The sample contains about 480,000 distinct CDR3 sequences, roughly 25% of which appear only once. The V gene lost 0 bases and the J gene lost 3 bases, with 15 bases spanning the gap. The CDR3 extends over 15 amino acids. CDR1 is SQVTM and CDR2 is ANQGSEA in the germline V gene.

V and J are TRBV29-1 and TRBJ2-7; D may correspond to TRBD1 or TRBD2 (5 bases each). The specimen sequenced was blood. This clonotype was obtained from a woman in her twenties or thirties with Graves' ophthalmopathy. CDR3 nucleotides: TGCAGCGTTGAAGATCTTGGCCGGGACGGCTACGAGCAGTACTTC. Its translation is CSVEDLGRDGYEQYF.